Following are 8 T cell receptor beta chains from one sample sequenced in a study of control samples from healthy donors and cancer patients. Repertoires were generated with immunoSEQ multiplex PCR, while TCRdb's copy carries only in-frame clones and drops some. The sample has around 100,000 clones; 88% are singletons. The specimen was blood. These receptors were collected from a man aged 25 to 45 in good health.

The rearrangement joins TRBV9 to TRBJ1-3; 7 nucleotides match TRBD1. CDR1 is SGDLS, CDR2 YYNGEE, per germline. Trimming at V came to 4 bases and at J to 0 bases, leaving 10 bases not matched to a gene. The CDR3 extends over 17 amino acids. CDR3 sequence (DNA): TGTGCCAGCAGCCCACTACAGGGGTCCCTCTCTGGAAACACCATATATTTT. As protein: CASSPLQGSLSGNTIYF.

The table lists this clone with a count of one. The CDR3 spells CASSLSGARETQYF. CDR3 sequence (DNA): TGTGCCAGCAGCTTATCCGGGGCTAGGGAGACCCAGTACTTC. The chain is built from TRBV13 and TRBJ2-5, with D perhaps being TRBD1 or TRBD2 (5 bases each). The V end lost 2 bases, the J end lost 5 bases, and 12 bases lay between the germline ends. The CDR3 is 14 amino acids. Germline assignment: CDR1 PRHDT and CDR2 FYEKMQ (reference sequence).

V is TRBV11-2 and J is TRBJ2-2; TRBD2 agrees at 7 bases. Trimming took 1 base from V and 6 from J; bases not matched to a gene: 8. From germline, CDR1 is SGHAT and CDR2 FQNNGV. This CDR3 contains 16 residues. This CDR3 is CASSLGSGTFSGELFF. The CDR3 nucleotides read TGTGCCAGCAGCTTAGGGAGCGGGACGTTCTCCGGGGAGCTGTTTTTT.

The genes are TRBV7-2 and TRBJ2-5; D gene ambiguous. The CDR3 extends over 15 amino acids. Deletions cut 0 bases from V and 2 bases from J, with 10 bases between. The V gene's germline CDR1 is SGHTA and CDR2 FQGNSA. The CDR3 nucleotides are TGTGCCAGCAGCTTAGCGTCAGGAATACAAGAGACCCAGTACTTC. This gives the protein CASSLASGIQETQYF.

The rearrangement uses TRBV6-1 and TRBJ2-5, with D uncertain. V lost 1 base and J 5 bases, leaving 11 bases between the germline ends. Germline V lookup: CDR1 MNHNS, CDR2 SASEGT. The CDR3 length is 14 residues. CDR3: CASSEESPRETQYF. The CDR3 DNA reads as TGTGCCAGCAGTGAAGAATCGCCACGCGAGACCCAGTACTTC.

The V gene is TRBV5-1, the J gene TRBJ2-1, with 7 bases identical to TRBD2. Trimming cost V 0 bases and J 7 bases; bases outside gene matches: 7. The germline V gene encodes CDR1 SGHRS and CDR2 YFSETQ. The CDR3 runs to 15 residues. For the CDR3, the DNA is TGCGCCAGCAGCTTGGGGGGAGGGCCGAGAAATGAGCAGTTCTTC. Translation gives CASSLGGGPRNEQFF.

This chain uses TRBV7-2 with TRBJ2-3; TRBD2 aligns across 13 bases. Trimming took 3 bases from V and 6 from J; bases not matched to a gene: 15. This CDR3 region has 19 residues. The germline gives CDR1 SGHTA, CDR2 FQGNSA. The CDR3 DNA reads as TGTGCCAGCAGCTTCGCCGGCAGAGGACTAGCGGGAGCCGCGGATACGCAGTATTTT. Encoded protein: CASSFAGRGLAGAADTQYF.

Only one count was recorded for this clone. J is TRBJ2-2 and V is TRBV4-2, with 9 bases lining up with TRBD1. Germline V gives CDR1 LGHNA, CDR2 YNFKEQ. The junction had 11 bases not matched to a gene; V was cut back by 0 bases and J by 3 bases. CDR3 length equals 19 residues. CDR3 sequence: CASSQDLWDRDEHTGELFF. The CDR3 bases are TGTGCCAGCAGCCAAGATCTCTGGGACAGGGACGAACACACCGGGGAGCTGTTTTTT.